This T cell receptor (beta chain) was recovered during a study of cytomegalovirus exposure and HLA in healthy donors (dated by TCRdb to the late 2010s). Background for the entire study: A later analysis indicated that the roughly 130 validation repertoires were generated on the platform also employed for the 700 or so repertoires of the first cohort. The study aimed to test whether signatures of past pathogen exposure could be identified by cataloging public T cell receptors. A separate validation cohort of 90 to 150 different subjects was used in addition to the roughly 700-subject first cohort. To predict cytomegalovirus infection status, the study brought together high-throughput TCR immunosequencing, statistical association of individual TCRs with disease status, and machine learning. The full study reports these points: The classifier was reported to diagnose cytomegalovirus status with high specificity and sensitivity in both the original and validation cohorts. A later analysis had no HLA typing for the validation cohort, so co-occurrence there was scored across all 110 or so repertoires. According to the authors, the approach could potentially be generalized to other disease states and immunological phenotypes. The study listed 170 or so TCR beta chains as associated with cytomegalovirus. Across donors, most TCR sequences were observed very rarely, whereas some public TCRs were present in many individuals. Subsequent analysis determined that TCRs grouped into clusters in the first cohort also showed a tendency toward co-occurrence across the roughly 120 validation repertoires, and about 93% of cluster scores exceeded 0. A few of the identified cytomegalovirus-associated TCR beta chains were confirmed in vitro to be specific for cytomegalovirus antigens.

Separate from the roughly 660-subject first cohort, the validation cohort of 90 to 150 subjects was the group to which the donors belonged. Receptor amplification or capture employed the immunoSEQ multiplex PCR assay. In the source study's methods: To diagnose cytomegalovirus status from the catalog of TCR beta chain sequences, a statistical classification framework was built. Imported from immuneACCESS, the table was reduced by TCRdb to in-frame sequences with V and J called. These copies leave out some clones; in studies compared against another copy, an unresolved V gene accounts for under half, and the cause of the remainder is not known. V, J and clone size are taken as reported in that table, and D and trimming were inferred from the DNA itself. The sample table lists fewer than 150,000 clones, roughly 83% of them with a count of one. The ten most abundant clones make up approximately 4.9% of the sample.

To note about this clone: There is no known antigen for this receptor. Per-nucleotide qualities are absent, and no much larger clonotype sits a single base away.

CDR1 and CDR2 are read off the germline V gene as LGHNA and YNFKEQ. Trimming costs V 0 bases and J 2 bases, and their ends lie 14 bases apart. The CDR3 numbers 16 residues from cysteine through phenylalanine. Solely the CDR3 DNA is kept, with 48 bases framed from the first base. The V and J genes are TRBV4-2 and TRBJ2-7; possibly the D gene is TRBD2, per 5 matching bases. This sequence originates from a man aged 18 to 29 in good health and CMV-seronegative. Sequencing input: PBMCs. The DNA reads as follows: TGTGCCAGCAGCCAAGAGTTTGAGGGAGCACCCTACGAGCAGTACTTC. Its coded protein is CASSQEFEGAPYEQYF.